These 24 T cell receptor beta chains came from one sample sequenced in a study of T cells in women clearing cervical HPV infection. Only in-frame clones appear in the TCRdb table, and some are missing; sequencing was by immunoSEQ multiplex PCR. This sample carries under 45,000 clones, with 4.5% to 6% going to the ten biggest clones. The specimen sequenced was blood buffy coat. These receptor sequences come from a woman aged 18-70 years with a cervical HPV16 infection that either progressed to CIN3+ or cleared (not recorded which).

Worth noting for this clone: The read ends 3 residues early relative to the CDR3; the germline J gene fills the gap. The rearrangement joins TRBV19 to TRBJ2-1; 8 bases agree with TRBD2. The V and J ends lost 3 bases and 4 bases, in that order; junction bases with no gene match: 2. CDR1 and CDR2 from the germline V gene are LNHDA and SQIVND (reference sequence). The CDR3 contains 14 residues. Incomplete CDR3 DNA: TGTGCCAGTAGTATGGCGGGGGGTTACAATGAG. It is translated as CASSMAGGYNE. The whole CDR3 is CASSMAGGYNEQFF.

Details on this clone: The sequence runs out 3 residues before the end of the CDR3; the remainder is reconstructed from the germline J gene. The chain joins TRBV10-3 to TRBJ2-3; 8 bases are shared with TRBD2. J lost 2 bases, V lost 0 bases, and 7 bases had no gene match. The V gene's germline CDR1 is ENHRY and CDR2 SYGVKD. This CDR3 has 17 amino acids. CDR3 bases read: TGTGCCATCAGTGAGTCGGTTAGCGGGGTATCCACAGATACG. The encoded protein is CAISESVSGVSTDT. The full-length CDR3 reads as CAISESVSGVSTDTQYF.

A word on this clone: The CDR3 is cut off 3 residues early in the read; its end comes from the germline J gene. This chain links TRBV19 with TRBJ1-6, with a possible D match to TRBD1 (6 bases). V was shortened by 6 bases and J by 5 bases, with 8 bases between the two germline ends. The CDR3 length is 13 residues. Germline CDR1 reads LNHDA; CDR2 reads SQIVND (reference sequence). Here the CDR3 reads CASSYRDNSPLHF. The CDR3 DNA, read in part, is TGTGCCAGTAGCTACAGGGATAATTCACCC.

In the case of this clone: The missing CDR3 end, 3 residues past where the read stops, is filled in from the germline J gene. The chain recombines TRBV19 with TRBJ2-3, with D possibly called TRBD1 or TRBD2 (6 bases each). The germline CDR1 and CDR2 sequences are LNHDA and SQIVND (reference sequence). The CDR3 loop spans 16 amino acids. The CDR3 spells CASSTGGGTGNQPQYF. CDR3 DNA, as far as it was read: TGTGCCAGTAGTACAGGAGGGGGAACGGGAAATCAGCCG.

About this clone itself: The read terminates 3 residues ahead of where the CDR3 ends, so the germline J gene completes it. The chain employs TRBV18 and TRBJ2-1; 11 positions match TRBD2. V was pared by 3 bases and J by 7 bases, with 8 bases of the junction left unmatched. The V gene's germline CDR1 is KGHSH and CDR2 LQKENI. This CDR3 contains 16 residues. The CDR3 protein is CASSPELAGGGNEQFF. The DNA read from the CDR3 is TGTGCCAGCTCACCGGAGCTAGCGGGAGGTGGTAATGAG.

Worth noting for this clone: Sequencing ends 3 residues short of the CDR3 end; the germline J gene provides the rest. Other DNA sequences of this sample code for an identical CDR3. This sequence joins TRBV7-9 and TRBJ1-2; the D gene is possibly TRBD1 (5 bases). The germline V gene encodes CDR1 SEHNR and CDR2 FQNEAQ (reference sequence). V was cut by 8 bases and J by 7 bases, with 20 bases left in between. The CDR3 loop spans 14 amino acids. Incomplete CDR3 DNA: TGTGCCAGCCCCCTTAAGGACACCGCCGGTGGC. It specifies CASPLKDTAGG. The full CDR3 reads CASPLKDTAGGYTF.

A note on this clone: The read comes to an end 3 residues before the CDR3 does, leaving the germline J gene to fill in the end. The chain uses TRBV2 and TRBJ1-4, with 8 positions matching TRBD1. The J segment lost 6 bases and the V segment lost 7 bases, leaving 7 bases of the junction unmatched. The length of the CDR3 is 14 residues. From germline, CDR1 is SNHLY and CDR2 FYNNEI. This chain's CDR3 is CASTETGVDEKLFF. CDR3 bases read: TGTGCCAGCACCGAGACAGGGGTCGATGAAAAA.

On this clone itself: The CDR3 end is not reached by the read, which stops 3 residues before it; the germline J gene fills it in. V and J are TRBV6-2 or TRBV6-3 and TRBJ2-5; the match to TRBD2 covers 7 bases. Germline V lookup: CDR1 MNHEY, CDR2 SVGEGT. V shed 4 bases and J 3 bases; nucleotides not matched to a gene: 5. The CDR3 is 14 residues long. The CDR3 is CASSFAGVKETQYF. The CDR3 DNA, read in part, is TGTGCCAGCAGTTTTGCGGGAGTAAAAGAGACC.

In the case of this clone: The read ends 3 residues shy of where the CDR3 ends; the end is completed using the germline J gene. This sequence joins TRBV20-1 and TRBJ2-3, with a tentative D call TRBD2 (7 bases). V lost 5 bases and J lost 4, with 22 bases in between. The CDR3 loop spans 16 amino acids. Germline V gene lookup returns CDR1 DFQATT and CDR2 SNEGSKA (reference sequence). Here the CDR3 reads CSAGGGGASEADTQYF. The sequenced CDR3 bases are TGCAGTGCTGGGGGTGGGGGGGCTAGCGAGGCAGATACG.

This CDR3 reads CASTLDRGNTGELFF. The CDR3 DNA, read in part, is TGTGCCAGCACCTTGGACAGGGGAAACACCGGGGAG. The chain recombines TRBV12-3 or TRBV12-4 with TRBJ2-2; 9 bases map to TRBD1. The read is 3 residues too short to cover the CDR3 end, so that end is filled in from the germline J gene. This CDR3 has 15 amino acids. V lost 7 bases, J lost 2 bases, and 5 bases stayed unmatched.

Worth noting for this clone: The read ends 3 residues early relative to the CDR3; the germline J gene fills the gap. The chain couples TRBV6-2 or TRBV6-3 to TRBJ2-1; D perhaps matches TRBD1 (6 bases). This CDR3 is 13 amino acids long. V shed 6 bases and J shed 5 bases, with 11 bases lying between them. Germline loops: CDR1 MNHEY, CDR2 SVGEGT. CDR3 amino acids: CASRTDRNNEQFF. Incomplete CDR3 DNA: TGTGCCAGCAGGACCGACAGGAACAATGAG.

With regard to this clone: The read comes to an end 3 residues before the CDR3 does, leaving the germline J gene to fill in the end. The gene calls are TRBV6-1 and TRBJ1-2; D call uncertain. This CDR3 has 13 amino acids. Germline V CDR1 and CDR2: MNHNS, SASEGT. The ends were cut back, 1 base at V and 2 bases at J, with 5 bases in the middle. CDR3 DNA, as far as it was read: TGTGCCAGCAGTGAAGACGGGAACTATGGC. Translating gives CASSEDGNYG. The full CDR3 reads CASSEDGNYGYTF.

CDR3 loop: CASSRLGLVPTYEQYF. The DNA read from the CDR3 is TGCGCCAGCAGCCGCCTCGGACTAGTCCCCACCTACGAG. This chain uses TRBV4-1 with TRBJ2-7; 7 nucleotides line up with TRBD2. Coverage ceases 3 residues before the CDR3 finishes, and the germline J gene fills in the end. This CDR3 spans 16 amino acids. CDR1 and CDR2 (germline): MGHRA, YSYEKL. Trimming removed 4 bases from V and 2 bases from J; junction bases left unmatched: 11.

As concerns this clone: The read halts 3 residues ahead of the CDR3 end, with the missing end drawn from the germline J gene. This chain connects TRBV9 to TRBJ1-5; TRBD1 might be the D (5 bases). Deletions cut 1 base from V and 5 bases from J, with 13 bases between. CDR3 length: 15 residues. CDR1 is SGDLS, CDR2 YYNGEE, per germline. CDR3 DNA, as far as it was read: TGTGCCAGCAGCGTAAGGGGATTACCGGATCAGCCC. It codes for CASSVRGLPDQP. The entire CDR3 protein is CASSVRGLPDQPQHF.

Points on this clone: The read gets to within 3 residues of the CDR3 end, and the germline J gene fills in the rest. This rearrangement joins TRBV18 to TRBJ2-7, with 12 positions matching TRBD2. The V gene end was trimmed by 5 bases and the J gene end by 4 bases; junction bases not matched to a gene: 18. The germline V gene has CDR1 KGHSH and CDR2 LQKENI. CDR3 size: 19 residues. The CDR3 reads CASSTLGLAGMKRKYEQYF. Incomplete CDR3 DNA: TGTGCCAGCTCAACCCTCGGACTAGCGGGAATGAAGCGCAAGTACGAG.

In regard to this clone: The CDR3 is cut off 3 residues early in the read; its end comes from the germline J gene. The rearrangement uses TRBV30 and TRBJ1-2; D unclear. The CDR3 is made up of 11 amino acids. Germline V gives CDR1 GTSNPN, CDR2 SVGIG (reference sequence). CDR3 in amino acids: CACLLTYDYTF. The covered CDR3 bases are TGTGCCTGCCTCCTAACCTACGAC. The whole variable domain, filled in from reference TRBV30 and TRBJ1-2, reads SQTIHQWPATLVQPVGSPLSLECTVEGTSNPNLYWYRQAAGRGLQLLFYSVGIGQISSEVPQNLSASRPQDRQFILSSKKLLLSDSGFYLCACLLTYDYTFGSGTRLTVV.

About this clone itself: The missing CDR3 end, 3 residues past where the read stops, is filled in from the germline J gene. The genes are TRBV27 and TRBJ2-2; TRBD1 might be the D (6 bases). CDR1 is MNHEY, CDR2 SMNVEV, per germline (reference sequence). This CDR3 comprises 14 residues. The chain's CDR3 is CASSNRATNEKLFF. The CDR3 DNA, read in part, is TGTGCCAGCAGTAACAGGGCAACTAATGAAAAG.

Of note for this clone: The read is 3 residues too short to cover the CDR3 end, so that end is filled in from the germline J gene. The chain joins TRBV29-1 to TRBJ2-5; 7 bases match TRBD1. The germline CDR1 and CDR2 sequences are SQVTM and ANQGSEA. J lost 4 bases, V lost 5 bases, and 1 base had no gene match. This CDR3 region has 11 residues. The part of the CDR3 DNA that was read is TGCAGCGTTTACAGGGGAGAGACC. It specifies CSVYRGET. The CDR3 as a whole reads CSVYRGETQYF.

As regards this clone: The observed sequence ends 3 residues before the CDR3 terminus, with the missing tail filled in from the germline J gene. V and J are TRBV20-1 and TRBJ1-6, with D maybe TRBD1 (5 bases). Per the germline V gene, CDR1 is DFQATT and CDR2 is SNEGSKA (reference sequence). The V and J ends lost 0 bases and 8 bases respectively, with 14 bases between them. The CDR3 is 15 residues long. CDR3 DNA (partial): TGCAGTGCTAGAGAAATCCAGGGAGCAGATTCACCC. This codes for CSAREIQGADSP. The whole CDR3 protein reads CSAREIQGADSPLHF.

In the case of this clone: The CDR3 extends 3 residues past the end of the read, so its final part is completed from the germline J gene. The V gene is TRBV6-1, the J gene TRBJ2-1; 7 nucleotides align to TRBD1. This CDR3 comprises 17 residues. Germline V lookup: CDR1 MNHNS, CDR2 SASEGT. V was pared by 2 bases and J by 0 bases, with 7 bases of the junction left unmatched. The CDR3 DNA, read in part, is TGTGCCAGCAGTGAACAGGTGACAGGGAGCTCCTACAATGAG. Translation gives CASSEQVTGSSYNE. The CDR3 in its entirety is CASSEQVTGSSYNEQFF.

For this clone: Read coverage stops 3 residues before the CDR3 terminus; the germline J gene supplies the remainder. V is TRBV28 and J is TRBJ2-1, with 9 bases matching TRBD2. Germline V gene sequence: CDR1 MDHEN, CDR2 SYDVKM. This CDR3 has 17 residues. V shed 7 bases and J 8 bases; nucleotides not matched to a gene: 18. This CDR3 reads CASTPLVRGRAFDEQFF. The sequenced part of the CDR3 DNA is TGTGCCAGCACTCCATTAGTCCGCGGGAGGGCCTTCGATGAG.

Turning to this clone: The CDR3 is cut off 3 residues early in the read; its end comes from the germline J gene. This rearrangement joins TRBV19 to TRBJ1-2, with no clear D. The germline gives CDR1 LNHDA, CDR2 SQIVND (reference sequence). The CDR3 is made up of 15 amino acids. The CDR3 sequence: CASSITAGGRNDYTF. The CDR3 DNA, read in part, is TGTGCCAGTAGTATTACAGCGGGAGGGCGCAATGAC.

As regards this clone: The read terminates 3 residues ahead of where the CDR3 ends, so the germline J gene completes it. This chain joins TRBV5-5 and TRBJ2-5; D ambiguous. Trimming removed 1 base at V and 7 bases at J, with 11 bases between. Germline-derived CDR1 and CDR2 are SGHKS and YYEKEE (reference sequence). The CDR3 sequence is 13 residues long. The CDR3 sequence is CASSLPTPMTQYF. The sequenced CDR3 bases are TGTGCCAGCAGCTTGCCTACTCCGATGACC. Variable domain in full (rest from reference TRBV5-5 and TRBJ2-5): DAGVTQSPTHLIKTRGQQVTLRCSPISGHKSVSWYQQVLGQGPQFIFQYYEKEERGRGNFPDRFSARQFPNYSSELNVNALLLGDSALYLCASSLPTPMTQYFGPGTRLLVL.

A remark on this clone: The CDR3 extends 3 residues past the end of the read, so its final part is completed from the germline J gene. This chain connects TRBV6-2 or TRBV6-3 to TRBJ2-7, with D unclear. Germline assignment: CDR1 MNHEY and CDR2 SVGEGT. V shed 2 bases and J shed 3 bases, with 8 bases lying between them. This CDR3 region has 13 residues. CDR3 in amino acids: CASSYALSYEQYF. Partial CDR3 DNA: TGTGCCAGCAGTTACGCCCTTAGCTACGAG.